Following are 3 T cell receptor beta chains from one sample sequenced in a study of blood T cell repertoires in COVID-19. Libraries were prepared by immunoSEQ multiplex PCR; TCRdb keeps only in-frame clonotypes and omits some of them. This sample has about 400,000 clones; nearly 90% occur once, and the top ten carry roughly 2%. Sequencing was performed on PBMCs or T cells enriched from blood (not recorded which). The receptors were gathered from a woman between 40 and 55 years old with acute COVID-19.

The chain joins TRBV29-1 to TRBJ1-6; unclear D gene. The CDR3 runs to 16 residues. In germline, CDR1 is SQVTM, CDR2 ANQGSEA. Trimming took 4 bases from V and 3 from J, leaving 16 bases between them. CDR3 region: CSVGWRQPDYNSPLHF. In nucleotides, the CDR3 is TGCAGCGTTGGGTGGAGGCAGCCGGACTATAATTCACCCCTCCACTTT.

V usage is TRBV5-4 and J usage is TRBJ2-2, with TRBD2 matching over 9 bases. V shed 3 bases, J shed 4 bases, and the junction held 10 bases outside the gene matches. Germline-derived CDR1 and CDR2 are SGHNT and YYREEE (reference sequence). The CDR3 sequence is 17 residues long. CDR3 region: CASSSERGARGTGELFF. The CDR3, as DNA: TGTGCCAGCAGCTCGGAGCGGGGGGCGCGGGGCACCGGGGAGCTGTTTTTT.

This sequence joins TRBV14 and TRBJ1-5, with TRBD1 matching over 11 bases. J was trimmed by 2 bases and V by 6 bases; bases with no gene match: 15. Germline V gene sequence: CDR1 SGHDN, CDR2 FVKESK. The CDR3 is 19 amino acids. The CDR3 is CASRAGGQGAGWRNQPQHF. CDR3 nucleotides: TGTGCCAGCAGAGCAGGAGGACAGGGGGCGGGTTGGCGCAATCAGCCCCAGCATTTT.